Listed here are 13 T cell receptor beta chains from one sample, sequenced in a study of CD8 T cells in ankylosing spondylitis. TCRdb fed the 5' RACE reads into MiXCR, producing one record per CDR3 protein. The sample consists of 150,000 to 200,000 distinct CDR3 sequences, 30% to 40% of them appearing once. Sequencing was done on a sample of synovial fluid, either unsorted or a sorted T cell fraction (not recorded which). The receptors stem from a male donor with ankylosing spondylitis.

This clonotype appeared once. The rearrangement links TRBV7-3 to TRBJ2-7; D call uncertain. The CDR3 spans 13 residues. Between the trimmed V and J ends, which lost 5 bases and 2 bases, there was a span of 10 bases. Germline loops: CDR1 SGHTA, CDR2 FQGTGA. The CDR3 coding sequence is TGTGCCAGCAGCGCTGACAAAGCCTACGAGCAGTACTTC. Translated: CASSADKAYEQYF.

This chain links TRBV5-1 with TRBJ1-5; D is perhaps TRBD1 (5 bases). CDR3 length: 15 amino acids. Between the trimmed V and J ends, which lost 2 bases and 3 bases, there was a span of 12 bases. The germline gives CDR1 SGHRS, CDR2 YFSETQ. CDR3 DNA sequence: TGCGCCAGCAGCTTCAATTCAGGGTCCAATCAGCCCCAGCATTTT. As protein: CASSFNSGSNQPQHF.

V and J are TRBV18 and TRBJ2-3; either TRBD1 or TRBD2 may supply D (5 bases each). There are 13 residues in the CDR3. CDR1 is KGHSH, CDR2 LQKENI, per germline. V was clipped by 5 bases and J by 6 bases, with 12 bases between them. CDR3 DNA: TGTGCCAGCTCATCCCTGGGGGTGGATACGCAGTATTTT. The encoded protein is CASSSLGVDTQYF.

The rearrangement joins TRBV6-1 to TRBJ2-1, with 9 positions matching TRBD1. This CDR3 region has 15 residues. The V and J ends lost 6 bases and 2 bases, in that order; junction bases with no gene match: 5. Germline V lookup: CDR1 MNHNS, CDR2 SASEGT. This CDR3 reads CASRPRTGAYNEQFF. DNA of the CDR3: TGTGCCAGCAGACCGAGGACAGGGGCCTACAATGAGCAGTTCTTC.

The chain recombines TRBV29-1 with TRBJ1-1, with 7 bases aligning to TRBD1. Germline V gene lookup returns CDR1 SQVTM and CDR2 ANQGSEA. V lost 6 bases to trimming and J lost 7 bases; unmatched junction nucleotides: 11. The CDR3 totals 13 residues. CDR3 sequence: CSVGEGAADEAFF. CDR3 coding DNA: TGCAGCGTGGGGGAGGGGGCGGCCGATGAAGCTTTCTTT.

This chain links TRBV7-3 with TRBJ2-7, with TRBD2 matching over 14 bases. Germline V gene data show CDR1 as SGHTA and CDR2 as FQGTGA. V shed 5 bases and J 7 bases; nucleotides not matched to a gene: 10. This CDR3 spans 16 amino acids. The CDR3 DNA reads as TGTGCCAGCAGCCCGGGACTAGCGGGAGCCTCCTCTGAGCAGTACTTC. It is translated as CASSPGLAGASSEQYF.

This clonotype showed up just a few times. This sequence joins TRBV28 and TRBJ2-7; TRBD2 matches at 11 bases. Trimming cost V 6 bases and J 0 bases; bases outside gene matches: 7. The CDR3 has 16 amino acids. CDR1 and CDR2 (germline): MDHEN, SYDVKM. The CDR3 DNA follows: TGTGCCAGCAGCACTCCGGGACTAGCGGTCTCCTACGAGCAGTACTTC. Translated: CASSTPGLAVSYEQYF.

The chain's CDR3 is CASSPGTSGSSYNEQFF. CDR3 bases: TGTGCCAGCAGCCCTGGGACTAGCGGGAGCTCCTACAATGAGCAGTTCTTC. This sequence joins TRBV9 and TRBJ2-1, with 14 bases matching TRBD2. The J segment lost 0 bases and the V segment lost 4 bases, leaving 3 bases of the junction unmatched. Germline CDR1 is SGDLS and CDR2 is YYNGEE. CDR3 size: 17 residues.

The chain recombines TRBV3-1 with TRBJ2-1, with TRBD2 matching over 14 bases. J was trimmed by 10 bases and V by 5 bases; bases with no gene match: 13. The CDR3 contains 17 residues. Germline values: CDR1 LGHDT, CDR2 YNNKEL (reference sequence). The CDR3 reads CASSKFTTSGGGREQFF. The CDR3 DNA follows: TGTGCCAGCAGCAAATTCACGACTAGCGGGGGGGGTAGGGAGCAGTTCTTC.

The sample holds a few counts of this clonotype. The chain combines TRBV12-3 or TRBV12-4 with TRBJ2-7, with D perhaps matching TRBD1 (5 bases). V lost 3 bases and J lost 0, with 9 bases in between. The CDR3 is 14 residues long. CDR3 amino acids: CASSFWGGSYEQYF. The CDR3 DNA reads as TGTGCCAGCAGTTTTTGGGGCGGCTCCTACGAGCAGTACTTC.

The chain links TRBV27 to TRBJ2-2; 13 nucleotides align to TRBD2. CDR3 length: 18 residues. CDR1 is MNHEY, CDR2 SMNVEV, per germline (reference sequence). With V trimmed by 5 bases and J by 3 bases, 9 bases remained unmatched. CDR3 residues: CASSPRTSGSGDTGELFF. In DNA, the CDR3 is TGTGCCAGCAGTCCAAGGACTAGCGGGAGTGGCGACACCGGGGAGCTGTTTTTT.

The chain has TRBV6-1 and TRBJ2-1; D call uncertain. CDR1 is MNHNS, CDR2 SASEGT, per germline. This CDR3 has 13 amino acids. V was clipped by 3 bases and J by 5 bases, with 8 bases between them. CDR3 sequence: CASSESQNNEQFF. The CDR3, as DNA: TGTGCCAGCAGTGAGTCACAGAACAATGAGCAGTTCTTC.

The chain employs TRBV7-2 and TRBJ2-3; TRBD2 matches at 9 bases. Germline V CDR1 and CDR2: SGHTA, FQGNSA. The length of the CDR3 is 17 residues. Trimming took 5 bases from V and 3 from J; bases not matched to a gene: 12. CDR3 nucleotides: TGTGCCAGCAGCCGCACAGCGGGAGGCGGAGGAACAGATACGCAGTATTTT. Translation: CASSRTAGGGGTDTQYF.